This TCR beta chain was recorded in a study of control samples from healthy donors and cancer patients. Method: immunoSEQ multiplex PCR; TCRdb's copy keeps in-frame clones and lacks some. The table lists roughly 70,000 clones, roughly 84% of them singletons. The V end lost 4 bases, the J end lost 4 bases, and 10 bases lay between the germline ends. Germline V CDR1 and CDR2: MRHNA, SNTAGT. CDR3 length: 13 amino acids. Sequencing used blood. The chain uses TRBV6-4 and TRBJ1-2; no definite D call. The sequence came from a man over 45 in good health. The DNA for the CDR3 is TGTGCCAGCAGTGGCGTACGGGGCTATGGCTACACCTTC. Amino acids: CASSGVRGYGYTF.